The 3 T cell receptor beta chains below were found in one sample sequenced in a study of CD8+ T cells in alopecia areata. RNA was extracted and reverse transcribed into cDNA as the sequencing template. Sequencing was performed with immunoSEQ multiplex PCR; in TCRdb, only in-frame clones are kept and a portion is missing. The table shows approximately 150,000 clones, with around 87% occurring only once. This specimen consisted of CD8+ T cells sorted from blood, obtained at week 0. The receptors here all came from a human donor with alopecia areata.

V is TRBV6-6 and J is TRBJ2-5; TRBD1 agrees at 8 bases. This CDR3 comprises 16 residues. The germline V gene has CDR1 MNHNY and CDR2 SVGAGI (reference sequence). The V segment lost 6 bases and the J segment 1 base; nucleotides outside the gene matches: 10. CDR3 nucleotide sequence: TGTGCCAGCAGGGACGGGACAGGTTGGAGCCAAGAGACCCAGTACTTC. Residues: CASRDGTGWSQETQYF.

Points on this clone: Other nucleotide sequences in the sample specify the same CDR3. This chain joins TRBV27 and TRBJ2-7; D unclear. Deletions cut 5 bases from V and 0 bases from J, with 8 bases between. Germline CDR1 and CDR2: MNHEY and SMNVEV (reference sequence). The CDR3 is 13 amino acids. CDR3 protein: CASSLTSSYEQYF. The CDR3 coding sequence is TGTGCCAGCAGTCTCACTTCCTCCTACGAGCAGTACTTC.

The chain couples TRBV29-1 to TRBJ2-2; D uncertain. Per the germline V gene, CDR1 is SQVTM and CDR2 is ANQGSEA. Trimming cost V 5 bases and J 0 bases, with 10 bases left between them. CDR3 length: 14 amino acids. The CDR3 loop reads CSVPGLTNTGELFF. CDR3 DNA sequence: TGCAGCGTTCCTGGGCTTACGAACACCGGGGAGCTGTTTTTT.